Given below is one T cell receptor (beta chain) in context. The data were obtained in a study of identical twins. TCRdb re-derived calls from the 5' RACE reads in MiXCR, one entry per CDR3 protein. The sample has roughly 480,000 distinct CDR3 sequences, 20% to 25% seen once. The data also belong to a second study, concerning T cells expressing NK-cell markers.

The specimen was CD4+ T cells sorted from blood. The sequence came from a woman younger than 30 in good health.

Here the CDR3 DNA reads TGCGCCAGCAGCTTGACCGGACAGGGGCGGACCGGGGAGCTGTTTTTT. This translates into CASSLTGQGRTGELFF. J is TRBJ2-2 and V is TRBV5-1; 9 bases match TRBD1. The CDR3 has 16 amino acids. Germline assignment: CDR1 SGHRS and CDR2 YFSETQ. The trim removed 1 base at V and 5 bases at J, leaving 6 bases unmatched.